A selection of T cell receptor beta chains follows, all from one sample in a study of T cell responses to AZD1222 COVID-19 vaccine. Only in-frame clones appear in the TCRdb table, and some are missing; sequencing was by immunoSEQ multiplex PCR. The data contain some 120,000 clones, 65% to 90% of them singletons. Sequencing was performed on peripheral blood, taken on day 0 of AZD1222 vaccination. Receptors were obtained from an adult in good health. The CDR3 runs from the conserved cysteine through the conserved F or W. A D gene is named only where the DNA matches it firmly. Only part of the rows carry a size: once, few, many, or a class if the clone is expanded.

-	TRBV6-1	-	TRBJ1-4	16	TGTGCCAGCAGTGAAGCTATAGGGGTAGCTAATGAAAAACTGTTTTTT	CASSEAIGVANEKLFF
-	TRBV12-5	-	TRBJ2-1	12	TGTGCTAGTGGTTTGCTCACCAGTGAGCAGTTCTTC	CASGLLTSEQFF
-	TRBV7-8	-	TRBJ2-7	15	TGTGCCAGCAGCTTACAGGAGGGGGCGTGGTACGAGCAGTACTTC	CASSLQEGAWYEQYF
-	TRBV5-4	-	TRBJ2-5	15	TGTGCCAGCAGCCTCGGGGCGGGGTGGGAAGAGACCCAGTACTTC	CASSLGAGWEETQYF
TRBD1	TRBV10-3	-	TRBJ2-2	13	TGTGCCAACAGACAGGGGGCCACCGGGGAGCTGTTTTTT	CANRQGATGELFF
-	TRBV7-3	-	TRBJ2-3	14	TGTGCCAGCAGCTTAAGTCCGAGCACAGATACGCAGTATTTT	CASSLSPSTDTQYF
-	TRBV5-1	-	TRBJ2-7	14	TGCGCCAGCAGCACCACCGGGACAACCTACGAGCAGTACTTC	CASSTTGTTYEQYF
-	TRBV3-1/TRBV3-2	-	TRBJ1-1	15	TGTGCCAGCAGCCAAGCCGCGAACCCTGGCCGAGGAGCTTTCTTT	CASSQAANPGRGAFF
-	TRBV7-8	-	TRBJ1-1	13	TGTGCCAGCAGCCCAGGGGCAGGAACTGAAGCTTTCTTT	CASSPGAGTEAFF
TRBD1	TRBV6-1	-	TRBJ1-5	16	TGTGCCAGCAGTGAAGGAGGGACAGGGGGCCATCAGCCCCAGCATTTT	CASSEGGTGGHQPQHF
TRBD2	TRBV11-3	few	TRBJ2-1	16	TGTGCCAGCAGCCCGAGACTAGCGGGAGTAGGCAATGAGCAGTTCTTC	CASSPRLAGVGNEQFF
TRBD2	TRBV27	-	TRBJ2-1	15	TGTGCCAGCAGTGTGGGACTAGGTGGCTACAATGAGCAGTTCTTC	CASSVGLGGYNEQFF
-	TRBV5-1	-	TRBJ1-1	16	TGCGCCAGCAGCTTGGATGGTGGTGGGAAGTGGACTGAAGCTTTCTTT	CASSLDGGGKWTEAFF
TRBD2	TRBV5-8	-	TRBJ2-7	15	TGTGCCAGCAGCCTCCAAAGCGGGAGTATCTACGAGCAGTACTTC	CASSLQSGSIYEQYF
-	TRBV5-6	-	TRBJ2-7	15	TGTGCCAGCAGCCCTGGTCCCCTAATGGCCTACGAGCAGTACTTC	CASSPGPLMAYEQYF
-	TRBV11-3	-	TRBJ2-2	15	TGTGCCAGCAGCTTAGGCGGGACGAACACCGGGGAGCTGTTTTTT	CASSLGGTNTGELFF
-	TRBV7-3	-	TRBJ2-3	14	TGTGCCAGCAGCCCCGGGGGGCCAATGGGGGCGCAGTATTTT	CASSPGGPMGAQYF
-	TRBV5-6	-	TRBJ2-2	15	TGTGCCAGCAGCTTGTGGAGGGAGAGATCCGGGGAGCTGTTTTTT	CASSLWRERSGELFF
TRBD2	TRBV3-1/TRBV3-2	-	TRBJ2-4	14	TGTGCCAGCAGCCCTAGCGGGGGATTAAACATTCAGTACTTC	CASSPSGGLNIQYF
-	TRBV6-2/TRBV6-3	-	TRBJ1-1	15	TGTGCCAGCAGTTTAGCGGGGGGCAGCGGGACTGAAGCTTTCTTT	CASSLAGGSGTEAFF
-	TRBV7-3	-	TRBJ2-7	15	TGTGCCAGCAGCGAGGGTGGAACTACTCTGGGGGAGCAGTACTTC	CASSEGGTTLGEQYF
TRBD2	TRBV7-2	-	TRBJ2-5	19	TGTGCCAGCACCCAACAGGGTGCGGGAGGTCCCCTGCCGCAAGAGACCCAGTACTTC	CASTQQGAGGPLPQETQYF
-	TRBV30	-	TRBJ1-1	14	TGTGCCTGGGGGATAAGGGGATTGAACACTGAAGCTTTCTTT	CAWGIRGLNTEAFF
TRBD1	TRBV13	-	TRBJ1-3	15	TGTGCCAGCAGCCCTCGTGAGACAGGGGGAAACACCATATATTTT	CASSPRETGGNTIYF
-	TRBV5-1	-	TRBJ2-3	15	TGCGCCAGCAGCTTGGGGACCTGGGAAACAGATACGCAGTATTTT	CASSLGTWETDTQYF
-	TRBV21-1	-	TRBJ1-4	13	TGTGCCAGCAGCAGCTACCCCCCCGGAAAACTGTTTTTT	CASSSYPPGKLFF
-	TRBV29-1	-	TRBJ1-2	12	TGCAGCGTTGAGGACAGCTACTATGGCTACACCTTC	CSVEDSYYGYTF
-	TRBV6-2/TRBV6-3	-	TRBJ1-5	15	TGTGCCAGCAGTTTTAAGGGATATAGCAATCAGCCCCAGCATTTT	CASSFKGYSNQPQHF
-	TRBV12-3/TRBV12-4	-	TRBJ2-1	12	TGTGCCAGCAGTTTAGAGGGGTTTGAGCAGTTCTTC	CASSLEGFEQFF
TRBD1	TRBV13	-	TRBJ2-7	15	TGTGCCAGCAGCCCACCTGGGACAGGGGGCTACGAGCAGTACTTC	CASSPPGTGGYEQYF
-	TRBV29-1	-	TRBJ2-3	11	TGCAGCGACATCCAAACAGATACGCAGTATTTT	CSDIQTDTQYF
-	TRBV19	-	TRBJ1-2	13	TGTGCCACCCACCCCCCGACAGGATATGGCTACACCTTC	CATHPPTGYGYTF
-	TRBV19	few	TRBJ1-5	16	TGTGCCAGTAGTATTTTCGGGGGGGGAAGCAATCAGCCCCAGCATTTT	CASSIFGGGSNQPQHF
-	TRBV30	-	TRBJ2-1	11	TGTGCCTGGAGCCAGGGAGGTGAGCAGTTCTTC	CAWSQGGEQFF
-	TRBV18	-	TRBJ1-1	15	TGTGCCAGCTCACCTTTAGACCCGCGGGACACTGAAGCTTTCTTT	CASSPLDPRDTEAFF
-	TRBV19	-	TRBJ1-1	13	TGTGCCAGTAGTATCTCCACAATCACTGAAGCTTTCTTT	CASSISTITEAFF
TRBD2	TRBV5-4	-	TRBJ2-3	18	TGTGCCAGCACCCCGGGGGGGGTGGTTGGGGGGCCGACAGATACGCAGTATTTT	CASTPGGVVGGPTDTQYF
-	TRBV21-1	once	TRBJ2-2	18	TGTGCCAGCACCAAAGGACTAGCGGGGGGACCGGACACCGGGGAGCTGTTTTTT	CASTKGLAGGPDTGELFF
-	TRBV5-1	-	TRBJ1-3	16	TGCGCCAGCTCTTCGGGCCGCCCGGCGGGGGGAAACACCATATATTTT	CASSSGRPAGGNTIYF
TRBD2	TRBV7-6	-	TRBJ2-1	13	TGTGCCACCCAGGGACTAGCGGGAAATGAGCAGTTCTTC	CATQGLAGNEQFF
-	TRBV6-2/TRBV6-3	-	TRBJ1-1	13	TGTGCCAGCAGTTACGTAACAGGGCTTGAAGCTTTCTTT	CASSYVTGLEAFF
TRBD2	TRBV6-5	-	TRBJ2-7	15	TGTGCCAGCAGTTACTCGATAGCGGGAGGTTACGAGCAGTACTTC	CASSYSIAGGYEQYF
-	TRBV19	-	TRBJ2-1	13	TGTGCCAGTAGTATAGCGCCTAGGTTTGAGCAGTTCTTC	CASSIAPRFEQFF
-	TRBV27	-	TRBJ1-1	16	TGTGCCAGCAGTTTATCGCTAAGCGGGGAGAACACTGAAGCTTTCTTT	CASSLSLSGENTEAFF
-	TRBV28	-	TRBJ1-3	16	TGTGCCAGCAGTTTCTTGGGACTGAGCTCTGGAAACACCATATATTTT	CASSFLGLSSGNTIYF
-	TRBV7-2	once	TRBJ2-7	13	TGTGCCAGCGGCCTCCCAGGGATCTTGGAGCAGTACTTC	CASGLPGILEQYF
-	TRBV5-1	once	TRBJ1-4	13	TGCGCCAGCAGCAACACAGTAAGAGAAAAACTGTTTTTT	CASSNTVREKLFF
-	TRBV28	few	TRBJ1-1	11	TGTGCCACTACGACATACATCGAAGCTTTCTTT	CATTTYIEAFF
TRBD2	TRBV19	-	TRBJ2-5	14	TGTGCCAGTAGTCCCGGGACTAGCGGGATGACCCAGTACTTC	CASSPGTSGMTQYF
TRBD1	TRBV28	-	TRBJ2-7	14	TGTGCCAGCAGTCCGGGAGTGGACAGGGCCGAGCAGTACTTC	CASSPGVDRAEQYF
-	TRBV11-3	-	TRBJ2-1	15	TGTGCCAGCAGCCTGGGACACGGAGGAGGCAATGAGCAGTTCTTC	CASSLGHGGGNEQFF
-	TRBV5-4	-	TRBJ1-2	14	TGTGCCAGCAGCCCCCCGCGGGGGGGCCGAGGCTACACCTTC	CASSPPRGGRGYTF
-	TRBV5-4	-	TRBJ2-7	13	TGTGCCAGCAGCTCCGGGGCCACCTACGAGCAGTACTTC	CASSSGATYEQYF
-	TRBV5-1	-	TRBJ1-5	15	TGCGCCAGCAGCCCCTACCCGACATCGAATCAGCCCCAGCATTTT	CASSPYPTSNQPQHF